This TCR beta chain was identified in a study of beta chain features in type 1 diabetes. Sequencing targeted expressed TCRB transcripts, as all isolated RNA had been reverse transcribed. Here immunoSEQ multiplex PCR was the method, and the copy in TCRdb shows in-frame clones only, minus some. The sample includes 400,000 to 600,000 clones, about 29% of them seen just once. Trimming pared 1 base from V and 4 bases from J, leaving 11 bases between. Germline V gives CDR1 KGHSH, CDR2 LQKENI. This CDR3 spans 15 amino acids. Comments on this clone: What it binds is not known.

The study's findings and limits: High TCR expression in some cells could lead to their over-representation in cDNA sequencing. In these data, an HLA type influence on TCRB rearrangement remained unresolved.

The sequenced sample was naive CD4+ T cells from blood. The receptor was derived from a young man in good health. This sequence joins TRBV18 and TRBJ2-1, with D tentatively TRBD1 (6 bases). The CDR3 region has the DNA TGTGCCAGCTCACCACGGCAGGGGTTGTACAATGAGCAGTTCTTC. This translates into CASSPRQGLYNEQFF.